Presented here are 6 T cell receptor beta chains from one specimen sequenced in a study of early T cells in non-severe SARS-CoV-2 infection. TCRdb reprocessed the 5' RACE reads via MiXCR and lists one record per CDR3 protein. The data hold roughly 34,000 distinct CDR3 sequences, with around 3.9% observed a single time. Input material: whole blood. These TCRs come from an adult who was a healthcare worker with PCR-confirmed SARS-CoV-2 infection or an uninfected control (not recorded which).

V and J are TRBV2 and TRBJ2-3; D may be TRBD2 (5 bases). Between the trimmed V and J ends, which lost 6 bases and 0 bases, there was a span of 7 bases. Germline V gene sequence: CDR1 SNHLY, CDR2 FYNNEI. The CDR3 is 13 residues long. The CDR3 DNA sequence: TGTGCCAGCAGCCGGACTAGCACAGATACGCAGTATTTT. Translating gives CASSRTSTDTQYF.

This clonotype showed up many times. This sequence joins TRBV28 and TRBJ2-7; D gene unclear. Between the trimmed V and J ends, which lost 5 bases and 5 bases, there was a span of 16 bases. The CDR3 contains 14 residues. Per germline, CDR1 MDHEN and CDR2 SYDVKM. The CDR3 region is CASSPVLGINEQYF. Here the CDR3 DNA reads TGTGCCAGCAGTCCGGTCTTGGGTATCAACGAGCAGTACTTC.

By sample fraction, this clonotype is medium-sized (0.01 to 0.1%). The chain joins TRBV30 to TRBJ1-4, with D perhaps matching TRBD1 (6 bases). CDR1 is GTSNPN, CDR2 SVGIG, per germline (reference sequence). CDR3 size: 15 residues. Trimming cost V 2 bases and J 3 bases, with 13 bases left between them. DNA of the CDR3: TGTGCCTGGAGTTCAGGGGCGTACGCTAATGAAAAACTGTTTTTT. This encodes CAWSSGAYANEKLFF.

Concerning this clonotype: A much larger clone sits a single nucleotide away, making a read error possible. V usage is TRBV2 and J usage is TRBJ2-7, with 8 bases that match TRBD2. The germline gives CDR1 SNHLY, CDR2 FYNNEI. The length of the CDR3 is 12 residues. This CDR3 reads CVSTGRGYEQYF. The CDR3 DNA follows: TGTGTCAGCACCGGGAGGGGCTACGAGCAGTACTTC. Based on the CDR3 plus reference TRBV2 and TRBJ2-7, the full variable domain is EPEVTQTPSHQVTQMGQEVILRCVPISNHLYFYWYRQILGQKVEFLVSFYNNEISEKSEIFDDQFSVERPDGSNFTLKIRSTKLEDSAMYFCVSTGRGYEQYFGPGTRLTVT.

There are many counts of this clonotype. V is TRBV28 and J is TRBJ1-2, with D tentatively TRBD1 (5 bases). The V end was cut by 4 bases, the J end by 2 bases, with 17 bases between. This CDR3 region has 16 residues. CDR1 is MDHEN and CDR2 is SYDVKM in the germline V gene. CDR3 nucleotides: TGTGCCAGCAGTTCCTTCACCCCAAACAGGAACTATGGCTACACCTTC. Its protein product is CASSSFTPNRNYGYTF.

This clonotype was observed many times. This chain joins TRBV25-1 and TRBJ1-2, with D unresolved. V was cut by 3 bases and J by 8 bases, with 22 bases left in between. Germline lookup yields CDR1 MGHDK and CDR2 SYGVNS. The CDR3 sequence is 16 residues long. Written as DNA, the CDR3 is TGTGCCAGCAGTGACTCGGCTTCCCCAACTTGGCTCGGCTACACCTTC. Encoded protein: CASSDSASPTWLGYTF.